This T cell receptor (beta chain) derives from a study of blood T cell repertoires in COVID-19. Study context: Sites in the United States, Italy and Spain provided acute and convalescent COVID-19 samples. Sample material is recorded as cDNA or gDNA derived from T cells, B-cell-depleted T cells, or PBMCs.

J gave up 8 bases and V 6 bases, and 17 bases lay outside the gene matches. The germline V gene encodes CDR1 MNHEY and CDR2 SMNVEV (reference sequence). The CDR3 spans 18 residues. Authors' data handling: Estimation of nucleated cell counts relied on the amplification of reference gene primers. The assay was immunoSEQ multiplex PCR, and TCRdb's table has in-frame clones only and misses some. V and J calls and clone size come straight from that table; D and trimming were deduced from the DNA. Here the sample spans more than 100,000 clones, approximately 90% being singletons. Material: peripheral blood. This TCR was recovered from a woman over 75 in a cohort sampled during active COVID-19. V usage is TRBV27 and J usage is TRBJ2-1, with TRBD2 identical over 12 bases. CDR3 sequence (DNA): TGTGCCAGCAGAGTTCCTAGCGGGAGGGCCACGCTCGACGATGAGCAGTTCTTC. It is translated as CASRVPSGRATLDDEQFF.